The 5 T cell receptor beta chains in this list originate from one sample, sequenced in a study of T cells after posttransplantation cyclophosphamide. Clones were read by immunoSEQ multiplex PCR, and TCRdb kept only the in-frame ones, dropping some. Sampling found 12,000 or so clones, none seen once. Material for sequencing was PBMCs. Receptors originate from a woman in her thirties or forties in good health, CMV-negative, and a related stem cell transplant donor.

This clone was seen ten or more times. The CDR3 protein is CASSLSGTSENTGELFF. CDR3 sequence (DNA): TGTGCCAGCAGCTTGTCCGGGACTAGCGAAAACACCGGGGAGCTGTTTTTT. The V call is TRBV11-1, the J call TRBJ2-2; TRBD2 matches 10 bases. Germline CDR1 is SGHAT and CDR2 is FQDESV (reference sequence). The CDR3 extends over 17 amino acids. V shed 3 bases and J 2 bases; nucleotides not matched to a gene: 6.

This clone was recorded many times. The CDR3 DNA is TGTGCCAGCAGACACGCCAGGGGTGCGAACGGGGAGCTGTTTTTT. It encodes CASRHARGANGELFF. V gene TRBV6-6 combines with J gene TRBJ2-2, with D perhaps matching TRBD1 (6 bases). The CDR3 has 15 amino acids. Germline CDR1 reads MNHNY; CDR2 reads SVGAGI (reference sequence). Trimming left V 6 bases short and J 7 bases short, with 18 bases between.

This clone was detected ten times or more. The chain carries TRBV7-2 and TRBJ2-1; 9 bases map to TRBD2. Per the germline V gene, CDR1 is SGHTA and CDR2 is FQGNSA. Trimming cost V 6 bases and J 8 bases; bases outside gene matches: 17. The CDR3 is 17 amino acids. The CDR3 is CASSHLGWERGAHEQFF. CDR3 DNA: TGTGCCAGCAGTCACCTGGGCTGGGAGCGGGGGGCCCATGAGCAGTTCTTC.

This clone was picked up many times. The chain links TRBV13 to TRBJ1-1; D perhaps matches TRBD1 (5 bases). CDR3 length equals 15 residues. Germline loops: CDR1 PRHDT, CDR2 FYEKMQ (reference sequence). Trimming cost V 5 bases and J 1 base, with 14 bases left between them. As DNA, the CDR3 is TGTGCCAGCAGCATGACGGGACTGGGGAACACTGAAGCTTTCTTT. Its protein is CASSMTGLGNTEAFF.

This clone was detected many times. The chain has TRBV12-3 or TRBV12-4 and TRBJ2-1; 12 positions match TRBD1. J lost 9 bases, V lost 5 bases, and 5 bases had no gene match. CDR3 length: 14 residues. The CDR3 DNA follows: TGTGCCAGCAGTCCGGGACAGGGGGCAGGTGAGCAGTTCTTC. As protein: CASSPGQGAGEQFF.